This T cell receptor (beta chain) emerged from a study of control samples from healthy donors and cancer patients (dated by TCRdb to the early 2020s). The receptor library was made with the immunoSEQ multiplex PCR assay. TCRdb stores this immuneACCESS table with in-frame sequences only. Part of the clones is absent; in the studies checked, under half of the shortfall reflects unresolved V genes, and no reason is known for the rest. The sample profile shows about 89,000 clones; around 85% of them were found once. Over 2% of the sample goes to the ten largest clones. As for this clone: Its antigen is unknown. Base qualities were left out, and no much larger clone turns up one base away.

The CDR3 sequence holds 13 residues, the cysteine and phenylalanine included. Left in the record is the CDR3 DNA by itself, 39 bases read in frame from the first base. Between the V and J ends, shortened by 4 bases and 7 bases respectively, the junction contains 14 bases. The chain links TRBV12-3 or TRBV12-4 with TRBJ2-7, with TRBD2 tentatively as D gene (6 bases match). The sample taken for sequencing was blood. The source of this sequence is a woman aged 40 to 55 in good health. The CDR3 region: CASSSRDFREQYF. In nucleotides, the sequence is TGTGCCAGCAGTTCCAGGGACTTTCGGGAGCAGTACTTC.